The sample holds a few counts of the clone carrying this T cell receptor (beta chain). The library targeted TCRbeta and was prepared with unique molecular identifiers. MiXCR, run by TCRdb on the PCR reads, gives a single entry per CDR3 protein. Of over 200,000 distinct CDR3 sequences in the sample, roughly 10% were seen once. The data originate from a study of T-cell reconstitution after alpha-beta-depleted transplantation in children. Looked up from germline, CDR1 is SGHTA and CDR2 is FQGNSA. The ends lost 4 bases at V and 3 bases at J; junction bases unmatched: 8. The CDR3 is 15 residues long. The TCR comes from a human donor who donated a stem cell graft to a child with acute lymphoblastic leukemia. The sample in question was PBMCs from the stem cell graft donor, obtained from the stem cell graft. The chain employs TRBV7-2 and TRBJ2-7, with TRBD2 matching 8 bases. DNA for the CDR3: TGTGCCAGCAGCTGGGGCCCCGGGACTAGCTACGAGCAGTACTTC. It translates to CASSWGPGTSYEQYF.